This T cell receptor (beta chain) was profiled in a study of early T cells in non-severe SARS-CoV-2 infection. Study overall: Chains were not paired, and sequencing was done on bulk RNA from unsorted whole blood.

Germline-derived CDR1 and CDR2 are MNHEY and SVGEGT. V was shortened by 7 bases and J by 3 bases, with 19 bases between the two germline ends. CDR3 length equals 16 residues. TCRdb analysed the 5' RACE reads with MiXCR anew, one entry per CDR3 protein. The sample records under 70,000 distinct CDR3 sequences, around 10% being singletons. This chain uses TRBV6-2 or TRBV6-3 with TRBJ2-1, with D unresolved. This sequence was found in an adult who was a healthcare worker with PCR-confirmed SARS-CoV-2 infection or an uninfected control (not recorded which). The source material was whole blood. Here the CDR3 DNA reads TGTGCCAGCAAAACTCTAGTAGGGCGGAACTACAATGAGCAGTTCTTC. The encoded protein is CASKTLVGRNYNEQFF.